This T cell receptor beta chain was sequenced in a study of cytomegalovirus exposure and HLA in healthy donors. This clone has just one count. It was with 60 Vbeta and 13 Jbeta primers that the PCR ran. How the authors handled the data: In a later analysis, some 10 million of approximately 86 million unique beta chains occurred in at least two donors. Here immunoSEQ multiplex PCR was the method, and the copy in TCRdb shows in-frame clones only, minus some. V and J calls and clone size are as listed in that table; D and trimming were resolved from the DNA. Counted here are about 200,000 clones, around 86% occurring once; the ten biggest clones make up 1.5% to 2%. The CDR3 sequence is 13 residues long. The V gene's germline CDR1 is SGHVS and CDR2 FNYEAQ. V was cut by 4 bases and J by 1 base, with 7 bases left in between.

The sequenced sample consisted of PBMCs. This sequence originates from a woman younger than 30 in good health and CMV-seronegative. The V gene is TRBV7-6, the J gene TRBJ1-1, with D possibly matching TRBD1 (6 bases). CDR3 amino acids: CASSSTGNTEAFF. In nucleotides, the CDR3 is TGTGCCAGCAGCTCGACAGGGAACACTGAAGCTTTCTTT.